This T cell receptor (beta chain) was retrieved from a study of T cells after posttransplantation cyclophosphamide. General observations from the study: Donor-recipient repertoire similarity was low at 1-2 months, rising over year one. TRB clonality was highly associated with recipient CMV seropositivity and reactivation.

The length of the CDR3 is 13 residues. V lost 6 bases to trimming and J lost 6 bases, with 14 bases between them. Germline-derived CDR1 and CDR2 are MNHNS and SASEGT. By sample fraction, this clone is medium-sized. As yet, its antigen is unknown. This table comes from immunoSEQ multiplex PCR, and its TCRdb copy is limited to in-frame clones, with some not included. The sample includes some 2,900 clones, none of them occurring once. Cyclophosphamide on days +3 and +4 followed busulfan-fludarabine conditioning and a marrow graft. This sample comprised PBMCs, obtained after allogeneic stem cell transplant with posttransplant cyclophosphamide. The J gene is TRBJ1-1, the V gene TRBV6-1; TRBD1 might be the D (6 bases). The TCR sequence derives from a female patient in her fifties or sixties who received an allogeneic stem cell transplant from a related donor, was CMV-positive, and had no GVHD. Some T cells may be graft donor cells. CDR3 region: CASRVVTGPEAFF. The DNA for the CDR3 is TGTGCCAGCAGGGTCGTGACAGGACCTGAAGCTTTCTTT.